A selection of T cell receptor beta chains follows, all from one sample in a study of cytomegalovirus exposure and HLA in healthy donors. Sequenced by immunoSEQ multiplex PCR; TCRdb stores in-frame clones only, minus some. The sample records hundreds of thousands of clones, roughly 90% being singletons. The sequencing input was PBMCs. Receptors were obtained from a man between 18 and 29 years old in good health and CMV-seropositive. Each CDR3 is given with its conserved first and last residue. Fields, in order: V gene, D gene, clone size, J gene, CDR3 DNA, CDR3 protein. A D gene is named only where the DNA matches it firmly. Rows give clone size only sometimes, using once, few, many, or a class for an expanded clone.

V: TRBV28
D: .
size: .
J: TRBJ2-7
DNA: TGTGCCAGCAACCAGGACGGGTCTTCTCTTGAGCAGTACTTC
CDR3: CASNQDGSSLEQYF

V: TRBV9
D: TRBD1
size: .
J: TRBJ1-2
DNA: TGTGCCAGCAGCGCCTCCCGGGACAGGTTAAGCTACTATGGCTACACCTTC
CDR3: CASSASRDRLSYYGYTF

V: TRBV5-1
D: .
size: .
J: TRBJ1-3
DNA: TGCGCCAGCAGCCCGAATTTCGGGCCGATGCAGGGAAACACCATATATTTT
CDR3: CASSPNFGPMQGNTIYF

V: TRBV29-1
D: .
size: .
J: TRBJ2-1
DNA: TGCAGCGTTGATAAGGGTTCCTACAATGAGCAGTTCTTC
CDR3: CSVDKGSYNEQFF

V: TRBV27
D: .
size: once
J: TRBJ1-5
DNA: TGTGCCAGCAGATCTTATAGCAATCAGCCCCAGCATTTT
CDR3: CASRSYSNQPQHF

V: TRBV7-2
D: .
size: .
J: TRBJ2-7
DNA: TGTGCCAGCAGTCAACCTCAGCCCTACGAGCAGTACTTC
CDR3: CASSQPQPYEQYF

V: TRBV15
D: .
size: once
J: TRBJ1-5
DNA: TGTGCCACCAGCAGAGTGGACACTCAGCCCCAGCATTTT
CDR3: CATSRVDTQPQHF

V: TRBV29-1
D: .
size: .
J: TRBJ2-5
DNA: TGCAGCGTGGCTTGGGAGACCCAGTACTTC
CDR3: CSVAWETQYF

V: TRBV6-5
D: .
size: .
J: TRBJ1-2
DNA: TGTGCCAGCAGTTCGAACCTACAGGGTCTCTGGGGCTACACCTTC
CDR3: CASSSNLQGLWGYTF

V: TRBV12-2
D: .
size: .
J: TRBJ2-5
DNA: TGTGCAAGTCGCTTTGAAGAAGCGGGAGGGCCGAAACAAGAGACCCAGTACTTC
CDR3: CASRFEEAGGPKQETQYF